The following is a T cell receptor (beta chain) sequence with its context. Its specific antigen is unknown. Qualities for individual bases were not recorded, and no much larger clone is one base off. The CDR3 regions of human TCRbeta chains were analyzed by immunosequencing. The authors' analysis ran thus. TCRs in the repertoires were compared against a reference library of SARS-CoV-2-specific TCRs that had been generated with the MIRA antigen-specificity platform. Breadth was defined as the fraction of unique TCRs that were SARS-CoV-2-associated, and depth was defined as the fraction of total T cells that were SARS-CoV-2-associated. Using the MIRA data, every spike-specific TCR was mapped to the spike region that the TCR reacted to and assigned to either a CD4 or a CD8 class. Log10-transformed breadth and depth values were compared by one-way ANOVA with Sidak's multiple comparisons tests. TCRdb obtained this table from immuneACCESS and retained in-frame rearrangements with V and J assigned. These tables miss some clones; where compared with another copy, unresolved V genes account for less than half of the shortfall, and the remainder is unexplained. The D gene and trimming were derived from the DNA, and the V and J assignments and clone size from that table. The sample records 250,000 to 300,000 clones, 90% to 95% of which are singletons. The top ten constitute approximately 0.52% of the sample.

The data were obtained in a study of T cell responses to AZD1222 COVID-19 vaccine (dated by TCRdb to the early 2020s). General notes on the study: TCR sequencing covered some 250 trial participants: around 210 given two doses of AZD1222 and 26 given two doses of MenACWY control vaccine. Trial participants were enrolled by age into 18-55, 56-69 and 70-plus year subgroups, with 148, 28 and 57 TCR-sequenced participants respectively.

Its CDR3 holds 15 amino acids, cysteine through phenylalanine. The only DNA kept is the CDR3, 45 bases in frame from the first base. The V and J ends are trimmed by 3 bases and 2 bases, leaving 14 bases between them. The germline V gene provides CDR1 MDHEN and CDR2 SYDVKM. Beyond this particular receptor, the publication reports: The vaccine-associated CD4 TCRs covered the entire spike protein, and the dominant responses fell in regions 160-218 and 743-854. Reportedly, close to half of the unique spike-specific TCRs recognized epitopes lying outside the regions that are mutated in the B.1.351 and B.1.1.7 variants. Participants were mostly white British and included more females than males, and it was suggested by the authors that clonal diversity may have been underestimated. Spike-specific TCR breadth and depth rose significantly after two AZD1222 doses compared with day 0 and with MenACWY recipients. Conclusions about previously exposed vaccinees are limited because only six or seven AZD1222 recipients were SARS-CoV-2 seropositive at baseline. The 56-69-year group was small, and its depth increase did not reach significance, likely because of low power. No day 14 peak-response samples were available, so repertoires were characterized only after the peak T cell response.

This specimen's time point label, interpreted: about 28 days (+/-7) after the second vaccine dose. AZD1222 recipients with second doses at about 4 weeks or about 12 weeks were pooled, because spike-specific TCR depth and breadth did not differ between schedules. Vaccinee samples came from UK trials COV001 and COV002, including a single-blind randomized controlled phase 2/3 trial of AZD1222 (ChAdOx1 nCoV-19) in healthy adults. For TCRbeta chain sequencing, PBMC samples were collected from trial participants at day 0 and at day 28 after the second dose. This chain is built from TRBV28 and TRBJ2-7, with a weak D call of TRBD2 (5 bases match). The receptor's source is an adult who received the AZD1222 COVID-19 vaccine. The sequences come from peripheral blood, collected 28 days after the second AZD1222 dose. The CDR3 reads as follows: CASSLAGRAAYEQYF. The DNA reads as follows: TGTGCCAGCAGTTTGGCCGGGCGGGCGGCCTACGAGCAGTACTTC.